This TCR beta chain was recovered during a study of response to subunit inactivated influenza vaccine. General study results and limits: T cells newly recruited by each seasonal influenza vaccination are few, the authors suggested.

With respect to this clonotype: No antigen is known for it.

With 2 bases clipped from V and 0 bases from J, the junction kept 5 bases outside the gene matches. The CDR3 totals 17 residues. Germline V gene lookup returns CDR1 MNHEY and CDR2 SVGAGI. From the RT-PCR reads, TCRdb called clonotypes with MiXCR, one entry per CDR3 protein. Of about 780,000 distinct CDR3 sequences in the sample, 15% to 20% were seen once. This specimen was PBMCs from blood, taken 4 to 6 days after vaccination. The rearrangement joins TRBV6-5 to TRBJ2-3; 10 bases agree with TRBD2. This receptor was obtained from a man aged 50 to 59 who received an inactivated influenza vaccine. The DNA of the CDR3 is TGTGCCAGCAGTTACCGGACTAGCGGCCTTAGCACAGATACGCAGTATTTT. This sequence encodes CASSYRTSGLSTDTQYF.